Given below is one T cell receptor beta chain in context. Its antigen is still unknown. The sample is drawn from a study of CD8 T cells in Susac syndrome. Findings of the study overall: The study found that Susac CD8+ clonal expansion peaked in TEMRA cells and active patients.

J lost 7 bases, V lost 1 base, and 5 bases had no gene match. The CDR3 contains 15 residues. The germline V gene encodes CDR1 MGHRA and CDR2 YSYEKL. TCR beta sequences were obtained from blood CD8+ and CD4+ T cells. After extraction with the RNeasy kit, roughly 0.45 to 1 ug of the RNA was reverse transcribed using random hexamers. In TCRdb, the immunoSEQ multiplex PCR reads were re-called with MiXCR into one record per CDR3 protein. The sample lists approximately 190,000 distinct CDR3 sequences; more than 85% were seen once. Material: CD8+ T cells from PBMCs. This TCR was recovered from a human donor with Susac syndrome. The V call is TRBV4-1, the J call TRBJ2-1, with TRBD2 matching over 9 bases. The CDR3 DNA follows: TGCGCCAGCAGCCAAGTTAGCGGGAGCGGTAATGAGCAGTTCTTC. It is translated as CASSQVSGSGNEQFF.